These T cell receptor beta chains were read from a single sample in a study of quantifying T cell responses using KT2 cells. MiXCR was run by TCRdb on the UMI-ligation and nested PCR reads, yielding one entry per CDR3 protein. Among about 30,000 distinct CDR3 sequences listed, 6% to 8% were seen once. Material for sequencing was PBMCs spiked with cells of the T cell clone KT2. The receptors were gathered from a human donor. CDR3s include the opening cysteine and the closing phenylalanine or tryptophan. D genes are given only for firm matches. Clone size, where shown, is once, few, many, or a class for clones that have expanded.

length,J,D,size,V,DNA,CDR3
14,TRBJ1-6,.,few,TRBV6-1,TGTGCCAGCAGTGAAGGACGGGAAAATTCACCCCTCCACTTT,CASSEGRENSPLHF
13,TRBJ2-7,.,.,TRBV20-1,TGCAGTGCTAGGGCGGTAAGCTCCTACGAGCAGTACTTC,CSARAVSSYEQYF
13,TRBJ2-7,.,medium-sized,TRBV19,TGTGCCAGTAGTATAGATTTCCAGGACAGACAGTACTTC,CASSIDFQDRQYF
16,TRBJ1-2,.,.,TRBV5-6,TGTGCCAGCAGCTTGGACACCGGAGGGAGTTACTATGGCTACACCTTC,CASSLDTGGSYYGYTF
14,TRBJ2-7,.,few,TRBV5-4,TGTGCCAGCAGCCCGGCCGGGGGTATTTACGAGCAGTACTTC,CASSPAGGIYEQYF
13,TRBJ1-1,.,many,TRBV12-3/TRBV12-4,TGTGCCAGCAGGTCGACAGCCAACACTGAAGCTTTCTTT,CASRSTANTEAFF
16,TRBJ1-5,.,many,TRBV15,TGTGCCACCAGCTCCAAGAAGGATTATAGCAATCAGCCCCAGCATTTT,CATSSKKDYSNQPQHF
13,TRBJ2-1,.,few,TRBV5-1,TGCGCCAGCAGCTTTGCCGGTTGGGATGAGCAGTTCTTC,CASSFAGWDEQFF
14,TRBJ1-2,.,.,TRBV5-5,TGTGCCAGCAGCTTGGAAGCAGACCGATATGGCTACACCTTC,CASSLEADRYGYTF
15,TRBJ1-1,.,.,TRBV30,TGTGCCTGGAGTCCCACCGATGGGGCTAACACTGAAGCTTTCTTT,CAWSPTDGANTEAFF
15,TRBJ1-5,TRBD1,many,TRBV6-1,TGTGCCAGCAGTGAGGGGACAGGGGGCGGTCAGCCCCAGCATTTT,CASSEGTGGGQPQHF
17,TRBJ2-4,TRBD1,many,TRBV10-3,TGTGCCATCAGTGAGCCGAGGACAGGGGTGACCAAAAACATTCAGTACTTC,CAISEPRTGVTKNIQYF
16,TRBJ2-7,TRBD2,few,TRBV12-3/TRBV12-4,TGTGCCAGCACCTTCACTAGCGGGGGGGCGGGTTACGAGCAGTACTTC,CASTFTSGGAGYEQYF
17,TRBJ1-6,TRBD1,.,TRBV5-6,TGTGCCAGCAGCTCGAGGGGACAGGGGAGTTTGAGTTCACCCCTCCACTTT,CASSSRGQGSLSSPLHF
16,TRBJ2-7,TRBD2,many,TRBV20-1,TGCAGTGCTAGAACCATGCTAGCGGGAGTTTTATACGAGCAGTACTTC,CSARTMLAGVLYEQYF